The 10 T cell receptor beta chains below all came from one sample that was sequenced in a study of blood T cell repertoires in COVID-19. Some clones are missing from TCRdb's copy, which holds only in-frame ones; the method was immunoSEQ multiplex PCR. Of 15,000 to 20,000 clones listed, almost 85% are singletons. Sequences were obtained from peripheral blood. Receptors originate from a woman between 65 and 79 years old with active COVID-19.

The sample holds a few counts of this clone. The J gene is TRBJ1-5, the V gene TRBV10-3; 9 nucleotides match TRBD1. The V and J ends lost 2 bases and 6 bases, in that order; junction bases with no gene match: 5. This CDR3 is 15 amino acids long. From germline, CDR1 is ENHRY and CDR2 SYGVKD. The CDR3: CAISERTGEVQPQHF. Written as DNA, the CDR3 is TGTGCCATCAGTGAGCGGACAGGGGAGGTTCAGCCCCAGCATTTT.

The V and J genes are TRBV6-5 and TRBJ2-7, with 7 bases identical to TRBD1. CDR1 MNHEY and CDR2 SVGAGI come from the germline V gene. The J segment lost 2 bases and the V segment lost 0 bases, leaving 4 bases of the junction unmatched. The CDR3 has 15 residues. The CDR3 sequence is CASSYSRQGAYEQYF. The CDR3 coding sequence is TGTGCCAGCAGTTACTCTCGGCAGGGGGCCTACGAGCAGTACTTC.

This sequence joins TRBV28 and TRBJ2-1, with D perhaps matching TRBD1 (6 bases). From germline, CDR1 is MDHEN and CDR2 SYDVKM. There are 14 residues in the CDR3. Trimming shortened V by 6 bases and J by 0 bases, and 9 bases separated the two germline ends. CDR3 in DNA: TGTGCCAGCAGCGGGGACAACTCCTACAATGAGCAGTTCTTC. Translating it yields CASSGDNSYNEQFF. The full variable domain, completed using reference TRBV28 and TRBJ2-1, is DVKVTQSSRYLVKRTGEKVFLECVQDMDHENMFWYRQDPGLGLRLIYFSYDVKMKEKGDIPEGYSVSREKKERFSLILESASTNQTSMYLCASSGDNSYNEQFFGPGTRLTVL.

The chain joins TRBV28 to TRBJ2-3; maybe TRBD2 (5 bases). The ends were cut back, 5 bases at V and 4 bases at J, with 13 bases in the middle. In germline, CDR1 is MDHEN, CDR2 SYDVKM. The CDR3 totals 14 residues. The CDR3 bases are TGTGCCAGCAGTCGTACTAGGCTCCCAGATACGCAGTATTTT. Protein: CASSRTRLPDTQYF.

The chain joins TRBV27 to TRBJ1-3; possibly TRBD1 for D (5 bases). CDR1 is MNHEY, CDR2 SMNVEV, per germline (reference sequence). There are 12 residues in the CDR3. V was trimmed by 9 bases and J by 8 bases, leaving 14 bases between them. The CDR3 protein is CARGTSGDTIYF. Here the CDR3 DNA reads TGTGCCAGAGGGACTAGTGGGGACACCATATATTTT.

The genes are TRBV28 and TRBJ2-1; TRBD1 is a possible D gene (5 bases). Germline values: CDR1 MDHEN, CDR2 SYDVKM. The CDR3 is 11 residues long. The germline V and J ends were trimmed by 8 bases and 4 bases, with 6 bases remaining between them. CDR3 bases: TGTGCCAGCCAGGGTTACAATGAGCAGTTCTTC. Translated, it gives CASQGYNEQFF. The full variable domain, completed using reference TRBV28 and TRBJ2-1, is DVKVTQSSRYLVKRTGEKVFLECVQDMDHENMFWYRQDPGLGLRLIYFSYDVKMKEKGDIPEGYSVSREKKERFSLILESASTNQTSMYLCASQGYNEQFFGPGTRLTVL.

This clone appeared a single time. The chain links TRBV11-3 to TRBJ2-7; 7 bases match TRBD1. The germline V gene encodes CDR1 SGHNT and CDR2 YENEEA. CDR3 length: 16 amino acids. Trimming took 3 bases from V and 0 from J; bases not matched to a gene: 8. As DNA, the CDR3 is TGTGCCAGCAGCTTGAAACCGGACAGGAGCTCCTACGAGCAGTACTTC. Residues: CASSLKPDRSSYEQYF.

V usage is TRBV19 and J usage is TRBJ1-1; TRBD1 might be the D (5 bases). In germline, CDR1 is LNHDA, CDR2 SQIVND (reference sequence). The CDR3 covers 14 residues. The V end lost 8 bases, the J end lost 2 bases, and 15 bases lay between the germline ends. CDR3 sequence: CASGGRASNTEAFF. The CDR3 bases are TGTGCCAGTGGGGGGAGGGCCTCAAACACTGAAGCTTTCTTT.

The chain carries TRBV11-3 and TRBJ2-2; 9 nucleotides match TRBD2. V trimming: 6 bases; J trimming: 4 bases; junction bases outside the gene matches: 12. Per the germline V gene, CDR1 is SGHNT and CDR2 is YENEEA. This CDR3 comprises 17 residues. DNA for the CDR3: TGTGCCAGCAGTCCCCGTAGCGGGGGAGGTAGCACCGGGGAGCTGTTTTTT. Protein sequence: CASSPRSGGGSTGELFF.

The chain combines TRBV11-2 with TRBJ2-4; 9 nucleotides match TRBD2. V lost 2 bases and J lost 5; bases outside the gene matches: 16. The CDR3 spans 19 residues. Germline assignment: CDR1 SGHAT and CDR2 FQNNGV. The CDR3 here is CASSLLGAGGAYLQNIQYF. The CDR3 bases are TGTGCCAGCAGCTTACTAGGGGCGGGAGGGGCCTACTTACAAAACATTCAGTACTTC.